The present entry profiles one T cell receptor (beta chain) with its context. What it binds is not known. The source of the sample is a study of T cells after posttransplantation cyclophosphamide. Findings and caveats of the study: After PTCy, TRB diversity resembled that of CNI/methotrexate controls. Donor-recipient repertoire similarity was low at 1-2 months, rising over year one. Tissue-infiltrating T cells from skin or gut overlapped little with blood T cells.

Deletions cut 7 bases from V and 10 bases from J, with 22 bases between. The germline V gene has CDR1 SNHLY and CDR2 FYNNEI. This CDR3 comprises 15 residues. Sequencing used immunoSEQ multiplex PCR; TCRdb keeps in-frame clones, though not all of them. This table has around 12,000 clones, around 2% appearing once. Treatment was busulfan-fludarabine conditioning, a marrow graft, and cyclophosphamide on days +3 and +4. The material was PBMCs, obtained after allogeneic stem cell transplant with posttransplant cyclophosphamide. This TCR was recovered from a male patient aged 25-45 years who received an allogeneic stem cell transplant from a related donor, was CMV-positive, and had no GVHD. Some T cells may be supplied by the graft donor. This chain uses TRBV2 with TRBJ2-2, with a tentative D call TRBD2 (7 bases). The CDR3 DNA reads TGTGCCAGCAAGGAGGGGGGGCCCCAGGGTTCGGAGCTGTTTTTT. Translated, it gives CASKEGGPQGSELFF.